These 26 T cell receptor beta chains originate from one sample sequenced in a study of T cell responses to AZD1222 COVID-19 vaccine. Generated by immunoSEQ multiplex PCR, the TCRdb table keeps only in-frame clones and is missing some. The sample consists of fewer than 70,000 clones, 75% to 90% of them appearing once. The source material was peripheral blood, sampled 28 days after the second AZD1222 dose. These receptors all come from an adult who received the AZD1222 COVID-19 vaccine.

The V call is TRBV19, the J call TRBJ1-4; weak D call: TRBD1 (5 bases). This CDR3 has 13 amino acids. The V gene lost 1 base and the J gene lost 8 bases, with 8 bases spanning the gap. The germline CDR1 and CDR2 sequences are LNHDA and SQIVND (reference sequence). The CDR3 here is CASSIARVEKLFF. DNA for the CDR3: TGTGCCAGTAGTATAGCCAGGGTAGAAAAACTGTTTTTT.

The chain links TRBV5-5 to TRBJ1-4, with 7 bases fitting TRBD1. Germline values: CDR1 SGHKS, CDR2 YYEKEE (reference sequence). The CDR3 totals 16 residues. The junction had 6 bases not matched to a gene; V was cut back by 4 bases and J by 0 bases. This chain's CDR3 is CASSQRTGATNEKLFF. The CDR3 DNA sequence: TGTGCCAGCAGCCAAAGGACAGGCGCAACTAATGAAAAACTGTTTTTT. The whole variable domain, remainder taken from reference TRBV5-5 and TRBJ1-4, is DAGVTQSPTHLIKTRGQQVTLRCSPISGHKSVSWYQQVLGQGPQFIFQYYEKEERGRGNFPDRFSARQFPNYSSELNVNALLLGDSALYLCASSQRTGATNEKLFFGSGTQLSVL.

This CDR3 reads CASRQGATGNTIYF. The DNA for the CDR3 is TGTGCCAGCAGACAGGGGGCAACCGGAAACACCATATATTTT. The rearrangement links TRBV6-5 to TRBJ1-3; TRBD1 agrees at 9 bases. The germline CDR1 and CDR2 sequences are MNHEY and SVGAGI. This CDR3 has 14 amino acids. With V trimmed by 6 bases and J by 4 bases, 4 bases remained unmatched.

Written as DNA, the CDR3 is TGCAGCGTGGACCGGCAAAGAAACACCATATATTTT. Translation gives CSVDRQRNTIYF. The V call is TRBV29-1, the J call TRBJ1-3; D call uncertain. The CDR3 is 12 residues long. Germline V gives CDR1 SQVTM, CDR2 ANQGSEA. Trimming stripped 6 bases from V and 5 bases from J, with 11 bases between.

The chain links TRBV4-3 to TRBJ2-7; no clear D gene. V lost 5 bases to trimming and J lost 3 bases, with 5 bases between them. Germline-derived CDR1 and CDR2 are LGHNA and YSLEER. The CDR3 is 11 amino acids. The CDR3 DNA follows: TGCGCCAGCAGCGCCAACTACGAGCAGTACTTC. Protein sequence: CASSANYEQYF.

The chain employs TRBV6-2 or TRBV6-3 and TRBJ1-5; D is undetermined. The germline CDR1 and CDR2 sequences are MNHEY and SVGEGT. V lost 6 bases and J 3 bases, leaving 12 bases between the germline ends. CDR3 length equals 14 residues. The CDR3 here is CASRPPGHNQPQHF. The CDR3 bases are TGTGCCAGCAGGCCTCCGGGTCACAATCAGCCCCAGCATTTT.

The chain uses TRBV10-3 and TRBJ2-7; 11 bases fit TRBD2. This CDR3 spans 14 amino acids. V gave up 6 bases and J gave up 5 bases; unmatched junction bases: 6. Germline CDR1 and CDR2: ENHRY and SYGVKD. CDR3 coding DNA: TGTGCCATCAGCCCTAGCGGGGGGAGAGACGAGCAGTACTTC. Residues: CAISPSGGRDEQYF.

This clone has just one count. The chain uses TRBV5-1 and TRBJ2-3; D is ambiguous. The CDR3 has 13 residues. Trimming cost V 3 bases and J 1 base, with 6 bases left between them. CDR1 is SGHRS, CDR2 YFSETQ, per germline. The CDR3 reads CASSSQGTDTQYF. CDR3 bases: TGCGCCAGCAGCTCTCAGGGCACAGATACGCAGTATTTT.

The chain uses TRBV6-6 and TRBJ1-5; 7 bases map to TRBD1. The J segment lost 4 bases and the V segment lost 4 bases, leaving 10 bases of the junction unmatched. The germline gives CDR1 MNHNY, CDR2 SVGAGI (reference sequence). CDR3 length: 16 residues. CDR3 in amino acids: CASSSAGTEPNQPQHF. As DNA, the CDR3 is TGTGCCAGCAGTTCCGCCGGGACAGAACCAAATCAGCCCCAGCATTTT.

The rearrangement links TRBV6-1 to TRBJ2-1; TRBD1 is a possible D gene (5 bases). The V end was cut by 10 bases, the J end by 8 bases, with 21 bases between. Germline CDR1 MNHNS, CDR2 SASEGT. This CDR3 comprises 14 residues. CDR3 in DNA: TGTGCCACTTCCTCCAGGGTGACCAGCGATGAGCAGTTCTTC. Protein sequence: CATSSRVTSDEQFF.

The V gene is TRBV27, the J gene TRBJ2-7; D unresolved. The CDR3 runs to 15 residues. With 3 bases removed from V and 0 bases from J, the gap between germline ends came to 12 bases. Germline CDR1 reads MNHEY; CDR2 reads SMNVEV (reference sequence). The CDR3 reads CASSFSGISSYEQYF. The DNA of the CDR3 is TGTGCCAGCAGTTTTTCCGGCATCTCCTCCTACGAGCAGTACTTC.

This sequence joins TRBV14 and TRBJ1-4, with no clear D. Germline V CDR1 and CDR2: SGHDN, FVKESK. CDR3 length: 15 residues. Trimming cost V 4 bases and J 6 bases, with 15 bases left between them. CDR3 sequence: CASSLGFSLYEKLFF. CDR3 DNA: TGTGCCAGCAGCCTGGGTTTCAGCCTATATGAAAAACTGTTTTTT.

The V gene is TRBV6-5, the J gene TRBJ1-1, with D tentatively TRBD1 (5 bases). The CDR3 extends over 11 amino acids. In germline, CDR1 is MNHEY, CDR2 SVGAGI. V gave up 7 bases and J gave up 5 bases, with 8 bases separating them. The CDR3 reads CASTKGTEAFF. CDR3 DNA sequence: TGTGCCAGCACCAAGGGGACTGAAGCTTTCTTT.

The genes are TRBV19 and TRBJ1-6; a weak D match, TRBD1 (6 bases). Trimming removed 10 bases at V and 10 bases at J, with 20 bases between. Germline V gene sequence: CDR1 LNHDA, CDR2 SQIVND (reference sequence). The CDR3 sequence is 14 residues long. The chain's CDR3 is CATGGQGFGSPLHF. As DNA, the CDR3 is TGTGCCACGGGGGGGCAGGGATTCGGCTCACCCCTCCACTTT.

The chain employs TRBV6-5 and TRBJ1-1; TRBD1 matches 8 bases. The V and J ends lost 1 base and 7 bases, in that order; junction bases with no gene match: 11. CDR1 and CDR2 (germline): MNHEY, SVGAGI. CDR3 length: 16 amino acids. CDR3 DNA: TGTGCCAGCAGTTACTTTTCCCTGGACAGGGCCCGTGAAGCTTTCTTT. As protein: CASSYFSLDRAREAFF.

The chain carries TRBV14 and TRBJ2-5; D remains unclear. There are 15 residues in the CDR3. Germline assignment: CDR1 SGHDN and CDR2 FVKESK. V shed 0 bases and J shed 1 base, with 9 bases lying between them. The CDR3 is CASSQDHPSQETQYF. The CDR3 nucleotides read TGTGCCAGCAGCCAAGATCACCCGAGCCAAGAGACCCAGTACTTC. The entire variable domain, with the rest obtained from reference TRBV14 and TRBJ2-5, is as follows: EAGVTQFPSHSVIEKGQTVTLRCDPISGHDNLYWYRRVMGKEIKFLLHFVKESKQDESGMPNNRFLAERTGGTYSTLKVQPAELEDSGVYFCASSQDHPSQETQYFGPGTRLLVL.

V gene TRBV13 combines with J gene TRBJ2-1, with D maybe TRBD2 (5 bases). The CDR3 covers 17 residues. V lost 5 bases and J 4 bases, leaving 21 bases between the germline ends. Germline loops: CDR1 PRHDT, CDR2 FYEKMQ (reference sequence). The CDR3 region has the DNA TGTGCCAGCAGCCCCGGCCTGGGTCTAGCAGTGTACAATGAGCAGTTCTTC. It translates to CASSPGLGLAVYNEQFF.

This clone has just one count. The chain couples TRBV5-1 to TRBJ2-5, with D uncertain. The CDR3 runs to 11 residues. V was clipped by 1 base and J by 2 bases, with 0 bases between them. CDR1 and CDR2 (germline): SGHRS, YFSETQ. CDR3 region: CASSLQETQYF. CDR3 coding DNA: TGCGCCAGCAGCTTGCAAGAGACCCAGTACTTC.

The chain carries TRBV12-2 and TRBJ2-1; the table's TRBD1 call for D was not verified on the DNA. TRBV12-2 is termed a pseudogene. The CDR3 is 15 residues long. CDR3 amino acids: CASRLLGTGRDEQFF. The CDR3 DNA is TGTGCAAGTCGCTTACTTGGGACAGGGAGGGATGAGCAGTTCTTC.

The chain couples TRBV3-1 (or the pseudogene TRBV3-2) to TRBJ2-5; D unresolved. The CDR3 is 15 amino acids. V was pared by 0 bases and J by 2 bases, with 10 bases between. The germline gives CDR1 LGHDT, CDR2 YNNKEL (reference sequence). CDR3 sequence: CASSQDPPGQETQYF. CDR3 in DNA: TGTGCCAGCAGCCAAGATCCCCCTGGTCAAGAGACCCAGTACTTC.

In this sample, this clone turned up once. The genes are TRBV7-2 and TRBJ2-3, with a weak D call TRBD1 (6 bases). Germline V gene lookup returns CDR1 SGHTA and CDR2 FQGNSA. This CDR3 is built from 15 residues. V lost 3 bases to trimming and J lost 4 bases, with 14 bases between them. CDR3 sequence: CASSLAPTGSDTQYF. The CDR3 DNA sequence: TGTGCCAGCAGCTTGGCCCCCACAGGGTCAGATACGCAGTATTTT.

This clone was seen only once. The chain has TRBV5-4 and TRBJ2-1; D possibly matches TRBD1 or TRBD2 (5 bases each). CDR3 length equals 16 residues. V was pared by 3 bases and J by 9 bases, with 22 bases between. Germline values: CDR1 SGHNT, CDR2 YYREEE (reference sequence). Here the CDR3 DNA reads TGTGCCAGCAGCTCAAATCCGGGGCCCCTGGTTGGTGAGCAGTTCTTC. Translating it yields CASSSNPGPLVGEQFF.

This rearrangement joins TRBV6-5 to TRBJ2-2, with 7 nucleotides matching TRBD1. Trimming removed 5 bases from V and 8 bases from J; junction bases left unmatched: 8. The CDR3 is 14 amino acids. Germline CDR1 reads MNHEY; CDR2 reads SVGAGI. The CDR3 here is CASSLRDRAGELFF. For the CDR3, the DNA is TGTGCCAGCAGTCTACGAGACAGGGCTGGGGAGCTGTTTTTT.

For the CDR3, the DNA is TGTGCCAGCAGCTTAGCGGGGGGTATGGATACGCAGTATTTT. It yields the protein CASSLAGGMDTQYF. The J gene is TRBJ2-3, the V gene TRBV5-6; TRBD2 agrees at 9 bases. V was pared by 2 bases and J by 6 bases, with 4 bases of the junction left unmatched. Germline V gene lookup returns CDR1 SGHDT and CDR2 YYEEEE. The CDR3 contains 14 residues.

The genes are TRBV7-3 and TRBJ2-1; D is possibly TRBD1 (6 bases). CDR3 size: 12 residues. Germline assignment: CDR1 SGHTA and CDR2 FQGTGA. V shed 3 bases and J shed 8 bases, with 8 bases lying between them. CDR3 residues: CASSLDRYEQFF. In DNA form, the CDR3 reads TGTGCCAGCAGCTTGGACAGATATGAGCAGTTCTTC.

The chain has TRBV5-6 and TRBJ1-2; D perhaps matches TRBD1 (5 bases). This CDR3 is built from 16 residues. Trimming removed 4 bases from V and 4 bases from J, with 20 bases in between. The germline CDR1 and CDR2 sequences are SGHDT and YYEEEE. The CDR3 reads CASSAGRKGLVYGYTF. In nucleotides, the CDR3 is TGTGCCAGCAGCGCTGGTAGGAAGGGGCTCGTCTATGGCTACACCTTC.